This record concerns one T cell receptor (beta chain) sequence. No antigen is known for it. Assay used: immunoSEQ multiplex PCR; TCRdb lists only in-frame clones, some missing. The repertoire has around 40,000 clones, about three quarters of them found once; the top ten carry approximately 0.8%. Single viable CD3+CD4+CD8-CD45RO+ cells were sorted as the memory CD4+ T cells. Donors' CMV status reflects serum IgG against pp150, pp28, p38, p52. CD4+ T cells were isolated by positive magnetic selection. The sample is drawn from a study of memory CD4+ T cells and cytomegalovirus serostatus. Study at large: Healthy Belgian adult donors included nine or ten CMV-positive and 24 CMV-negative people.

Study outcomes and limitations: Of under 200 reported CMV TCRbeta sequences, about 67 were found in memory CD4+ repertoires.

This TCR was recovered from an adult in good health and CMV-seronegative. Sequencing input: memory CD4+ T cells from blood.

CDR3 bases: TGTGCCAGCAGCACCTACAGGGGCACTGAAGCTTTCTTT. It encodes CASSTYRGTEAFF. The genes are TRBV13 and TRBJ1-1; 7 positions match TRBD1. V lost 5 bases to trimming and J lost 4 bases; unmatched junction nucleotides: 4. This CDR3 is built from 13 residues. In germline, CDR1 is PRHDT, CDR2 FYEKMQ (reference sequence).